Listed here are 21 T cell receptor beta chains from one sample, sequenced in a study of CD8 T cells in Susac syndrome. An input of roughly 0.5 to 1 ug of RNA was subjected to reverse transcription using random hexamers. TCRdb itself ran the immunoSEQ multiplex PCR reads through MiXCR, one entry per CDR3 protein. The profile shows about 300,000 distinct CDR3 sequences, 85% of them singletons. What was sequenced was CD8+ T cells from PBMCs. These receptors came from a human donor with multiple sclerosis.

The chain is built from TRBV2 and TRBJ1-5; 9 bases match TRBD1. The CDR3 runs 16 residues. V lost 6 bases, J lost 4 bases, and 10 bases stayed unmatched. The germline CDR1 and CDR2 sequences are SNHLY and FYNNEI. In DNA, the CDR3 is TGTGCCAGCAGAGCCCGGGACAGGGCTCGGAATCAGCCCCAGCATTTT. Translation: CASRARDRARNQPQHF. The full variable domain, in which reference TRBV2 and TRBJ1-5 provide the parts outside the CDR3, is EPEVTQTPSHQVTQMGQEVILRCVPISNHLYFYWYRQILGQKVEFLVSFYNNEISEKSEIFDDQFSVERPDGSNFTLKIRSTKLEDSAMYFCASRARDRARNQPQHFGDGTRLSIL.

This chain connects TRBV27 to TRBJ1-5; no clear D gene. Germline V gene sequence: CDR1 MNHEY, CDR2 SMNVEV (reference sequence). The CDR3 contains 14 residues. V was pared by 2 bases and J by 6 bases, with 11 bases between. The DNA of the CDR3 is TGTGCCAGCAGTTTAGCGTACTTGGGTCAGCCCCAGCATTTT. Its protein is CASSLAYLGQPQHF.

The V gene is TRBV6-1, the J gene TRBJ1-5, with 9 bases aligning to TRBD1. The length of the CDR3 is 14 residues. Trimming took 6 bases from V and 7 from J; bases not matched to a gene: 7. Per germline, CDR1 MNHNS and CDR2 SASEGT. CDR3 region: CASRLQGARQPQHF. CDR3 coding DNA: TGTGCCAGCAGGCTACAGGGGGCGAGACAGCCCCAGCATTTT.

V usage is TRBV6-5 and J usage is TRBJ1-1, with D perhaps matching TRBD1 (6 bases). With 5 bases removed from V and 1 base from J, the gap between germline ends came to 11 bases. Germline lookup yields CDR1 MNHEY and CDR2 SVGAGI. The CDR3 length is 14 residues. DNA of the CDR3: TGTGCCAGCAGTGTTTACAGGGCGAACACTGAAGCTTTCTTT. It translates to CASSVYRANTEAFF.

For the CDR3, the DNA is TGTGCCAGCAGCAACGACCGACACTCTGGAAACACCATATATTTT. Translating it yields CASSNDRHSGNTIYF. This rearrangement joins TRBV7-2 to TRBJ1-3; D unclear. The germline V gene has CDR1 SGHTA and CDR2 FQGNSA. The CDR3 totals 15 residues. Between the trimmed V and J ends, which lost 5 bases and 0 bases, there was a span of 11 bases.

The V call is TRBV7-8, the J call TRBJ2-7; a weak D match, TRBD1 (7 bases). Germline CDR1 is SGHVS and CDR2 is FQNEAQ. The length of the CDR3 is 16 residues. V was cut by 0 bases and J by 5 bases, with 17 bases left in between. DNA of the CDR3: TGTGCCAGCAGCTTAGCGGCAGCAGGGGGGAGGAACGAGCAGTACTTC. This codes for CASSLAAAGGRNEQYF.

The chain has TRBV2 and TRBJ2-7; D is perhaps TRBD1 or TRBD2 (6 bases each). The CDR3 runs 15 residues. Germline V gene data show CDR1 as SNHLY and CDR2 as FYNNEI. Trimming left V 2 bases short and J 0 bases short, with 11 bases between. CDR3: CASSEPGGNSYEQYF. The CDR3, as DNA: TGTGCCAGCAGTGAACCCGGGGGCAACTCCTACGAGCAGTACTTC.

The chain joins TRBV28 to TRBJ2-5; 9 positions agree with TRBD2. This CDR3 is built from 17 residues. CDR1 is MDHEN and CDR2 is SYDVKM in the germline V gene. Trimming at V came to 3 bases and at J to 3 bases, leaving 11 bases not matched to a gene. The CDR3: CASSFRARVAGEETQYF. For the CDR3, the DNA is TGTGCCAGCAGTTTTCGGGCCCGGGTAGCGGGAGAAGAGACCCAGTACTTC.

The chain links TRBV29-1 to TRBJ2-3, with D tentatively TRBD2 (6 bases). CDR1 is SQVTM, CDR2 ANQGSEA, per germline. Trimming shortened V by 7 bases and J by 5 bases, and 16 bases separated the two germline ends. The CDR3 consists of 13 residues. For the CDR3, the DNA is TGCAGCGCATCGGAGGGCGTCCTAGATACGCAGTATTTT. This translates into CSASEGVLDTQYF.

This chain connects TRBV4-1 to TRBJ2-5; 8 nucleotides agree with TRBD2. Germline V gene data show CDR1 as MGHRA and CDR2 as YSYEKL. J gave up 5 bases and V 2 bases, and 16 bases lay outside the gene matches. CDR3 length equals 18 residues. Written as DNA, the CDR3 is TGCGCCAGCAGCCAACCAGTTTGGGGTAGCGGGAATCGGGAGACCCAGTACTTC. Translation gives CASSQPVWGSGNRETQYF.

This clonotype was recorded once. The rearrangement links TRBV5-6 to TRBJ1-5; D is ambiguous. Germline V gene sequence: CDR1 SGHDT, CDR2 YYEEEE. The CDR3 spans 15 residues. The V and J ends lost 2 bases and 3 bases respectively, with 12 bases between them. The CDR3: CASSFRLENNQPQHF. Written as DNA, the CDR3 is TGTGCCAGCAGCTTCCGACTCGAGAACAATCAGCCCCAGCATTTT. Variable domain in full (rest from reference TRBV5-6 and TRBJ1-5): DAGVTQSPTHLIKTRGQQVTLRCSPKSGHDTVSWYQQALGQGPQFIFQYYEEEERQRGNFPDRFSGHQFPNYSSELNVNALLLGDSALYLCASSFRLENNQPQHFGDGTRLSIL.

CDR3 amino acids: CASSVGLALYEQYF. Here the CDR3 DNA reads TGTGCCAGTAGTGTGGGACTAGCCCTCTACGAGCAGTACTTC. The gene calls are TRBV19 and TRBJ2-7; 9 positions agree with TRBD2. The V segment lost 5 bases and the J segment 3 bases; nucleotides outside the gene matches: 5. Germline CDR1 reads LNHDA; CDR2 reads SQIVND (reference sequence). The CDR3 is made up of 14 amino acids. Variable domain in full (rest from reference TRBV19 and TRBJ2-7): DGGITQSPKYLFRKEGQNVTLSCEQNLNHDAMYWYRQDPGQGLRLIYYSQIVNDFQKGDIAEGYSVSREKKESFPLTVTSAQKNPTAFYLCASSVGLALYEQYFGPGTRLTVT.

The chain carries TRBV6-1 and TRBJ2-7; TRBD1 aligns across 8 bases. The trim removed 5 bases at V and 2 bases at J, leaving 11 bases unmatched. In germline, CDR1 is MNHNS, CDR2 SASEGT. The CDR3 loop spans 16 amino acids. The CDR3 region has the DNA TGTGCCAGCAGTCGCATAAAGGGACAGGCCCCCTACGAGCAGTACTTC. This encodes CASSRIKGQAPYEQYF.

The chain couples TRBV27 to TRBJ1-1; D gene ambiguous. Germline V gene lookup returns CDR1 MNHEY and CDR2 SMNVEV (reference sequence). The length of the CDR3 is 14 residues. With 3 bases removed from V and 4 bases from J, the gap between germline ends came to 12 bases. CDR3: CASSLVPRITEAFF. The CDR3 DNA sequence: TGTGCCAGCAGTTTGGTTCCCAGGATCACTGAAGCTTTCTTT.

The chain carries TRBV6-2 or TRBV6-3 and TRBJ1-1; D ambiguous. This CDR3 contains 15 residues. CDR1 and CDR2 from the germline V gene are MNHEY and SVGEGT. Deletions cut 7 bases from V and 5 bases from J, with 20 bases between. The CDR3 reads CASTVIRGVRTEAFF. The CDR3 DNA reads TGTGCCAGCACCGTCATCCGGGGAGTGAGGACTGAAGCTTTCTTT.

The V and J genes are TRBV27 and TRBJ2-3, with D perhaps given as TRBD1 or TRBD2 (5 bases each). CDR1 is MNHEY, CDR2 SMNVEV, per germline (reference sequence). Trimming pared 3 bases from V and 7 bases from J, leaving 14 bases between. The CDR3 length is 14 residues. The DNA for the CDR3 is TGTGCCAGCAGTTTGAGCAGGGAGTGGCATACGCAGTATTTT. Translating it yields CASSLSREWHTQYF.

This chain's CDR3 is CASSQDQGQGARGELFF. DNA for the CDR3: TGCGCCAGCAGCCAAGATCAGGGGCAGGGGGCGCGTGGGGAGCTGTTTTTT. V is TRBV4-3 and J is TRBJ2-2; TRBD1 matches 8 bases. Trimming removed 0 bases from V and 8 bases from J; junction bases left unmatched: 11. The CDR3 loop spans 17 amino acids. Germline CDR1 and CDR2: LGHNA and YSLEER.

The V gene is TRBV28, the J gene TRBJ1-5; possibly TRBD1 for D (5 bases). Germline loops: CDR1 MDHEN, CDR2 SYDVKM. The CDR3 runs 13 residues. V shed 5 bases and J shed 7 bases, with 12 bases lying between them. The chain's CDR3 is CASSPPNRQPQHF. In nucleotides, the CDR3 is TGTGCCAGCAGTCCACCAAACAGGCAGCCCCAGCATTTT.

The chain couples TRBV3-1 to TRBJ1-4; D uncertain. Per the germline V gene, CDR1 is LGHDT and CDR2 is YNNKEL (reference sequence). Trimming removed 6 bases from V and 0 bases from J, with 8 bases in between. CDR3 length: 14 amino acids. The DNA for the CDR3 is TGTGCCAGCAGACCCCACGCAACTAATGAAAAACTGTTTTTT. It specifies CASRPHATNEKLFF.

V usage is TRBV24-1 and J usage is TRBJ1-5, with D unresolved. V was clipped by 7 bases and J by 1 base, with 16 bases between them. The CDR3 runs 16 residues. Germline CDR1 reads KGHDR; CDR2 reads SFDVKD. The CDR3 DNA sequence: TGTGCCACCAGCGCGGCCCCCGTCGGAAGCAATCAGCCCCAGCATTTT. It specifies CATSAAPVGSNQPQHF.

The chain combines TRBV7-9 with TRBJ2-5; D is possibly TRBD1 (5 bases). Trimming took 3 bases from V and 2 from J, leaving 16 bases between them. The CDR3 totals 16 residues. Germline CDR1 is SEHNR and CDR2 is FQNEAQ (reference sequence). CDR3 amino acids: CASSFSATEGQETQYF. The CDR3, as DNA: TGTGCCAGCAGCTTCTCAGCGACAGAAGGACAAGAGACCCAGTACTTC.